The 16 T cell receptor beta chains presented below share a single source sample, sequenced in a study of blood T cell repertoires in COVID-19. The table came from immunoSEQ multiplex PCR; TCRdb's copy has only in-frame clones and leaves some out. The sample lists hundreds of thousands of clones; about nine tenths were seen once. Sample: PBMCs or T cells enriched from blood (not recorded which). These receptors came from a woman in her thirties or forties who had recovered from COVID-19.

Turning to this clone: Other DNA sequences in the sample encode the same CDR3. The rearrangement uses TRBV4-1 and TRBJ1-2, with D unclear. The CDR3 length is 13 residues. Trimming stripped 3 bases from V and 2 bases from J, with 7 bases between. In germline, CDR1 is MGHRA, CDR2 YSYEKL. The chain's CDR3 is CASSQAGNYGYTF. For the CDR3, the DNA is TGCGCCAGCAGCCAGGCGGGGAACTATGGCTACACCTTC.

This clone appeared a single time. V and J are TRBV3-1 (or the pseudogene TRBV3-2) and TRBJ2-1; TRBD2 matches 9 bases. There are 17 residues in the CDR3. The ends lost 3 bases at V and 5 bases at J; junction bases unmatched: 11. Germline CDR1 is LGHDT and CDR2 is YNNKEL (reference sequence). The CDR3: CASSHEGAGGPHNEQFF. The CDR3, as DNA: TGTGCCAGCAGCCATGAGGGGGCGGGAGGGCCCCACAATGAGCAGTTCTTC.

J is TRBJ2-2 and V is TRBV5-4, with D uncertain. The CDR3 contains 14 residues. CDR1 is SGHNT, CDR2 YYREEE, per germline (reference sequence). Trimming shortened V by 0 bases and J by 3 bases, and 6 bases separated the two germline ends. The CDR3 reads CASSLEHHTGELFF. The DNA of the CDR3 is TGTGCCAGCAGCTTGGAACACCACACCGGGGAGCTGTTTTTT.

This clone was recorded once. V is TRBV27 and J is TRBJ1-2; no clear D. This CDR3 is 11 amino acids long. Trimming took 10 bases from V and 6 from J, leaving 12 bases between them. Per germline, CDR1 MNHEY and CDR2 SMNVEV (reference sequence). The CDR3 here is CATLRGNGYTF. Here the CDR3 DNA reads TGTGCCACCCTCCGAGGAAATGGCTACACCTTC.

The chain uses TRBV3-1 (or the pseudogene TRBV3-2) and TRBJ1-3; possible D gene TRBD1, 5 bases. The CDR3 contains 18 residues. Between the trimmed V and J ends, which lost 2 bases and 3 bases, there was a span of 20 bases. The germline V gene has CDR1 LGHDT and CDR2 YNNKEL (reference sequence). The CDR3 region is CASSQFARIQVLGNTIYF. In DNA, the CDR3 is TGTGCCAGCAGCCAATTCGCCAGGATACAGGTCCTTGGAAACACCATATATTTT.

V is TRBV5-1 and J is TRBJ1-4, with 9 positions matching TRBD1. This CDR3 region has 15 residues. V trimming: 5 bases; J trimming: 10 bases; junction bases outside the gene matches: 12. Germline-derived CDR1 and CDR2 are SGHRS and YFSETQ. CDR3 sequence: CASSQPGQGYRKLFF. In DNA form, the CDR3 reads TGCGCCAGCAGTCAGCCGGGACAGGGTTATAGAAAACTGTTTTTT.

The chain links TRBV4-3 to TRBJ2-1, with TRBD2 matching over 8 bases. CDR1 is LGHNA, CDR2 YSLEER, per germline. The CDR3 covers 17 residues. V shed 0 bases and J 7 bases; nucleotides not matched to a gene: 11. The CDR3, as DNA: TGCGCCAGCAGCCAAGATTCGACTAGCGCCCTAGAAAATGAGCAGTTCTTC. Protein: CASSQDSTSALENEQFF.

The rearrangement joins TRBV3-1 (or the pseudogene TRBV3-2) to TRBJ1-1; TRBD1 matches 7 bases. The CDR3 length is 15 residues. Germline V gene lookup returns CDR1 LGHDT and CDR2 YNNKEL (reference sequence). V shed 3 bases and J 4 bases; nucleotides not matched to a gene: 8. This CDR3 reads CASSQSTGWGTEAFF. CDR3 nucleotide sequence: TGTGCCAGCAGCCAGTCGACAGGGTGGGGCACTGAAGCTTTCTTT.

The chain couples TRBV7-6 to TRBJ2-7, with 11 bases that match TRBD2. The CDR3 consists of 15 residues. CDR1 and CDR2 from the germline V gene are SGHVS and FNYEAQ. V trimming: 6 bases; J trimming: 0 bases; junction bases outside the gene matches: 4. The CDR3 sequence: CASRSGTSGSYEQYF. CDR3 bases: TGTGCCAGCAGGTCCGGGACTAGCGGCTCCTACGAGCAGTACTTC.

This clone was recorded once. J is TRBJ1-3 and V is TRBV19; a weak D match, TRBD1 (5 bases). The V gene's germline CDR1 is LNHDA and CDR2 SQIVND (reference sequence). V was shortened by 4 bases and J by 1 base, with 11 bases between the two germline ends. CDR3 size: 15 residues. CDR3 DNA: TGTGCCAGTAGTAAGCCACAGGTTTCTGGAAACACCATATATTTT. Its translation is CASSKPQVSGNTIYF.

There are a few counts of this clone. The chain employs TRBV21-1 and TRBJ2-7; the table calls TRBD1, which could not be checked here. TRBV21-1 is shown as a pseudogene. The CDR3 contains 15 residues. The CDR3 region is CASTRHRDRAHEQYF. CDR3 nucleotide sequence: TGTGCCAGCACCCGACACCGGGACAGGGCACACGAGCAGTACTTC.

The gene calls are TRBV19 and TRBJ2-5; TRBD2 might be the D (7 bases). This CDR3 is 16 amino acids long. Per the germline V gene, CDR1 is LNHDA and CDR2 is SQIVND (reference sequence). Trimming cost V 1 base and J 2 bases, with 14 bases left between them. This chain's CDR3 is CASSIGLGGGQETQYF. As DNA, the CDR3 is TGTGCCAGTAGTATAGGACTAGGGGGAGGGCAAGAGACCCAGTACTTC.

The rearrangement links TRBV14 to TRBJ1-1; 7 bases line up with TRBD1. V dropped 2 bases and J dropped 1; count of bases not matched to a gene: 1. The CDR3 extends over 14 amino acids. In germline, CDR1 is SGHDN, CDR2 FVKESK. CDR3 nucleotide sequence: TGTGCCAGCAGCCAATGGACAGGGAACACTGAAGCTTTCTTT. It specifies CASSQWTGNTEAFF.

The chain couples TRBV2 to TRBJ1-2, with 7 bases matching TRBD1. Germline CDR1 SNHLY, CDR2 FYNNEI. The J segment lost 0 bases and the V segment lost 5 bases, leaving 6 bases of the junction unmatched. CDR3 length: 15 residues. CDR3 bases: TGTGCCAGCAGTAGGGGGACAGCCACTAACTATGGCTACACCTTC. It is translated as CASSRGTATNYGYTF.

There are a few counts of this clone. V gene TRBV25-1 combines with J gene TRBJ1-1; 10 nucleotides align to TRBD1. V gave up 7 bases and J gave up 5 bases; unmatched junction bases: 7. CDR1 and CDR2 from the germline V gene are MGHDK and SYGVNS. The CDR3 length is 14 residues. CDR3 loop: CASTRGGQGTEAFF. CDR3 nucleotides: TGTGCCAGCACCCGGGGGGGACAGGGGACTGAAGCTTTCTTT.

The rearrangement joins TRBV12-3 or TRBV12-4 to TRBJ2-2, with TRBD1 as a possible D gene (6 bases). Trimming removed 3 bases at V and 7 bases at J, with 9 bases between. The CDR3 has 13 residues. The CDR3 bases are TGTGCCAGCAGTTTGGGGGCGGGCGGGGAGCTGTTTTTT. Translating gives CASSLGAGGELFF.